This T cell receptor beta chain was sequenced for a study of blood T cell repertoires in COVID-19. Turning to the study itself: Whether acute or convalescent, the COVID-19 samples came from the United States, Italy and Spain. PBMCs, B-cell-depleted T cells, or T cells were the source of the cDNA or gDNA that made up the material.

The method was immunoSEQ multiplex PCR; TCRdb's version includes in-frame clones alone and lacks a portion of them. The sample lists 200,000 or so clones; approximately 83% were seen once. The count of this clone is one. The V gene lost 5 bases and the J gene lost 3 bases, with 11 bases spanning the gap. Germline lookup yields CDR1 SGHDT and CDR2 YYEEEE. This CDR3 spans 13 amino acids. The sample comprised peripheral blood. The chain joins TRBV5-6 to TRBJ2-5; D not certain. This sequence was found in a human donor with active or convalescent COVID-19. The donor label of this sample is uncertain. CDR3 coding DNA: TGTGCCAGCAGGCCCGTTGGAGAAGAGACCCAGTACTTC. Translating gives CASRPVGEETQYF.